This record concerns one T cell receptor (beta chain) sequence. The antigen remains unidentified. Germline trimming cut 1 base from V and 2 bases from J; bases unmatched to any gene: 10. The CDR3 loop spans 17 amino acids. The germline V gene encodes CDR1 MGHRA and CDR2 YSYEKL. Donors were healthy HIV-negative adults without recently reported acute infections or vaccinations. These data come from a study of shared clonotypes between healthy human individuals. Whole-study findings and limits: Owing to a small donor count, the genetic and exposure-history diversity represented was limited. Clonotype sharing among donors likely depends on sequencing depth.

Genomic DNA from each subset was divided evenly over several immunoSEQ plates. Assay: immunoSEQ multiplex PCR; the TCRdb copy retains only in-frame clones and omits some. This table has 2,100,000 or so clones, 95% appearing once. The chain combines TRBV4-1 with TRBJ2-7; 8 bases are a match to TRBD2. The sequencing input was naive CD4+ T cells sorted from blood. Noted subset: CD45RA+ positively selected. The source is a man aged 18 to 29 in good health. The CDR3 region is CASSQGGARGGTYEQYF. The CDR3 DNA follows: TGCGCCAGCAGCCAAGGAGGGGCACGCGGGGGGACCTACGAGCAGTACTTC.